These 8 T cell receptor beta chains were all obtained from the same sample, sequenced in a study of tissue T cells after allogeneic stem cell transplantation (dated by TCRdb to between 2021 and 2022). What this sample's time point label stands for: recipient (host-origin) PBMCs collected before allo-HCT. Libraries were made using the immunoSEQ multiplex PCR assay. Here the immuneACCESS table is served through TCRdb, limited to in-frame sequences with V and J called. Missing clones are a known gap in these copies; in checked studies unresolved V genes cover under half, and the rest lacks a known reason. For this sample the table gives approximately 30,000 clones, of which approximately 83% were detected only once. About 3.5% of the sample belongs to the ten largest clones. Sample: blood, taken before transplantation. These receptor sequences come from a woman aged 18 to 49 who later had graft-versus-host disease after an allogeneic stem cell transplant.

This chain uses TRBV10-2 with TRBJ2-5, with D uncertain. Per germline, CDR1 WSHSY and CDR2 SAAADI. The CDR3 covers 14 residues. V lost 2 bases and J 1 base, leaving 8 bases between the germline ends. DNA of the CDR3: TGCGCCAGCAGTGAGAGCCTGAGCCAAGAGACCCAGTACTTC. This codes for CASSESLSQETQYF.

The chain combines TRBV7-2 with TRBJ1-5; 7 bases map to TRBD1. J was trimmed by 7 bases and V by 5 bases; bases with no gene match: 5. The V gene's germline CDR1 is SGHTA and CDR2 FQGNSA. This CDR3 is 13 amino acids long. The CDR3 nucleotides are TGTGCCAGCAGCGTCAGGGGGGACCAGCCCCAGCATTTT. This codes for CASSVRGDQPQHF.

The chain joins TRBV12-1 to TRBJ1-1; the table gives TRBD1 as D, unverified against the DNA. TRBV12-1 constitutes a pseudogene. The length of the CDR3 is 12 residues. The CDR3 region is CASNQGTGEAFF. Written as DNA, the CDR3 is TGTGCCAGCAACCAGGGGACGGGTGAAGCTTTCTTT.

The rearrangement uses TRBV7-9 and TRBJ1-2, with 7 bases lining up with TRBD1. Per the germline V gene, CDR1 is SEHNR and CDR2 is FQNEAQ (reference sequence). The CDR3 contains 14 residues. The V gene end was trimmed by 1 base and the J gene end by 4 bases; junction bases not matched to a gene: 3. CDR3 coding DNA: TGTGCCAGCAGCTTAGGGGACAGCCCCTATGGCTACACCTTC. Amino acid sequence: CASSLGDSPYGYTF.

The chain links TRBV20-1 to TRBJ1-1, with D maybe TRBD1 (6 bases). Germline CDR1 is DFQATT and CDR2 is SNEGSKA (reference sequence). V shed 3 bases and J shed 3 bases, with 14 bases lying between them. The CDR3 spans 14 residues. CDR3 DNA: TGCAGTGCTAGTAGCGGCAGGGGACACACTGAAGCTTTCTTT. Protein product: CSASSGRGHTEAFF.

This clone was detected once. The rearrangement joins TRBV27 to TRBJ1-4; D is perhaps TRBD1 (6 bases). The germline V and J ends were trimmed by 9 bases and 0 bases, with 11 bases remaining between them. Germline V gene lookup returns CDR1 MNHEY and CDR2 SMNVEV (reference sequence). This CDR3 has 14 residues. The CDR3 coding sequence is TGTGCCAGTGGACAGTATGCAACTAATGAAAAACTGTTTTTT. As protein: CASGQYATNEKLFF.

This chain uses TRBV5-5 with TRBJ1-2; 7 bases are shared with TRBD1. The CDR3 extends over 18 amino acids. The junction had 18 bases not matched to a gene; V was cut back by 4 bases and J by 3 bases. Looked up from germline, CDR1 is SGHKS and CDR2 is YYEKEE (reference sequence). CDR3 loop: CASSPHHPGTDGDYGYTF. The CDR3 nucleotides are TGTGCCAGCAGCCCGCACCACCCTGGGACAGACGGCGACTATGGCTACACCTTC.

CDR3 sequence reads: CASSPGYGYTF. The CDR3 DNA follows: TGTGCCAGCAGTCCCGGCTATGGCTACACCTTC. This chain connects TRBV6-2 or TRBV6-3 to TRBJ1-2; D gene unclear. The CDR3 has 11 residues. V shed 5 bases and J shed 4 bases, with 5 bases lying between them. Looked up from germline, CDR1 is MNHEY and CDR2 is SVGEGT.